These T cell receptor beta chains were read from a single sample in a study of cytomegalovirus exposure and HLA in healthy donors. Profiled with immunoSEQ multiplex PCR; TCRdb holds only in-frame clones, not every one. The table records fewer than 200,000 clones, roughly 74% of them present only once. The sample comprised PBMCs. The receptors here all came from a female donor in good health and CMV-seronegative. Both conserved end residues are part of each CDR3. Each record gives: J gene, D gene, V gene, clone size, CDR3 DNA, CDR3 protein. D genes are given only for firm matches. Clone size, where shown, is once, few, many, or a class for clones that have expanded.

j_gene: TRBJ1-1
d_gene: TRBD1
v_gene: TRBV5-1
abundance: NA
CDR3nt: TGCGCCAGCAGCTTGTGGGGACAGGGTACTACTGAAGCTTTCTTT
CDR3aa: CASSLWGQGTTEAFF

j_gene: TRBJ2-1
d_gene: NA
v_gene: TRBV6-1
abundance: NA
CDR3nt: TGTGCCAGCAGTCAGGGCATAGACAATGAGCAGTTCTTC
CDR3aa: CASSQGIDNEQFF

j_gene: TRBJ1-1
d_gene: NA
v_gene: TRBV5-1
abundance: NA
CDR3nt: TGCGCCAGCAGCAAGAGACAGGACAGATTGAACACTGAAGCTTTCTTT
CDR3aa: CASSKRQDRLNTEAFF

j_gene: TRBJ1-1
d_gene: NA
v_gene: TRBV12-5
abundance: NA
CDR3nt: TGTGCTAGTGGGTCCGAAGTGACAGGCACCGATGAAGCTTTCTTT
CDR3aa: CASGSEVTGTDEAFF

j_gene: TRBJ1-1
d_gene: NA
v_gene: TRBV30
abundance: few
CDR3nt: TGTGCCTGGAACCGACGGGGTGAAGCTTTCTTT
CDR3aa: CAWNRRGEAFF

j_gene: TRBJ1-5
d_gene: NA
v_gene: TRBV5-1
abundance: NA
CDR3nt: TGCGCCAGCAGCTTGGAAGGGGTTAGCAATCAGCCCCAGCATTTT
CDR3aa: CASSLEGVSNQPQHF

j_gene: TRBJ2-7
d_gene: NA
v_gene: TRBV4-2
abundance: NA
CDR3nt: TGTGCCAGCAGCCAAGATTTGGCTGCGACAACCTCCTACGAGCAGTACTTC
CDR3aa: CASSQDLAATTSYEQYF

j_gene: TRBJ2-5
d_gene: NA
v_gene: TRBV5-4
abundance: few
CDR3nt: TGTGCCAGCAGCTTGTTACAGGGTGGGGAGCAGTACTTC
CDR3aa: CASSLLQGGEQYF

j_gene: TRBJ1-3
d_gene: NA
v_gene: TRBV2
abundance: NA
CDR3nt: TGTGCCAGCAGTGGACAGTCTTTTGCTGGAAACACCATATATTTT
CDR3aa: CASSGQSFAGNTIYF

j_gene: TRBJ2-7
d_gene: NA
v_gene: TRBV7-2
abundance: NA
CDR3nt: TGTGCCAGCAGCTCCTACTACGAGCAGTACTTC
CDR3aa: CASSSYYEQYF

j_gene: TRBJ2-7
d_gene: NA
v_gene: TRBV7-6
abundance: NA
CDR3nt: TGTGCCAGCAGCTTGCAGGGGAGGGGGGCGGTACAGTACTTC
CDR3aa: CASSLQGRGAVQYF

j_gene: TRBJ2-1
d_gene: TRBD2
v_gene: TRBV29-1
abundance: NA
CDR3nt: TGCAGCGTGGATACTAGCGGGAGTGGGTACAATGAGCAGTTCTTC
CDR3aa: CSVDTSGSGYNEQFF

j_gene: TRBJ2-5
d_gene: NA
v_gene: TRBV7-8
abundance: NA
CDR3nt: TGTGCCAGCAGCTTAGTGAAGGAGGGGGGGGCAGAGACCCAGTACTTC
CDR3aa: CASSLVKEGGAETQYF

j_gene: TRBJ1-1
d_gene: TRBD1
v_gene: TRBV5-1
abundance: NA
CDR3nt: TGCGCCAGCAGCTCGCAGGGGGCTACTGAAGCTTTCTTT
CDR3aa: CASSSQGATEAFF

j_gene: TRBJ2-1
d_gene: TRBD1
v_gene: TRBV7-3
abundance: NA
CDR3nt: TGTGCCAGCAGCTCCGACAGGGGGTTCGCTAATGAGCAGTTCTTC
CDR3aa: CASSSDRGFANEQFF

j_gene: TRBJ2-7
d_gene: NA
v_gene: TRBV7-2
abundance: NA
CDR3nt: TGTGCCAGCAGCTTAACTTCCGGGAGCCCCGAGCAGTACTTC
CDR3aa: CASSLTSGSPEQYF

j_gene: TRBJ1-4
d_gene: TRBD1
v_gene: TRBV5-1
abundance: NA
CDR3nt: TGCGCCAGCAGCTCCGGGACAGGGGGGGAAAAACTGTTTTTT
CDR3aa: CASSSGTGGEKLFF

j_gene: TRBJ2-7
d_gene: NA
v_gene: TRBV5-5
abundance: NA
CDR3nt: TGTGCCAGCAGCGACAGGTTGAGCTCCTACGAGCAGTACTTC
CDR3aa: CASSDRLSSYEQYF

j_gene: TRBJ1-1
d_gene: TRBD1
v_gene: TRBV27
abundance: NA
CDR3nt: TGTGCCAGCAAGGGGGCTTCTAATGAAGCTTTCTTT
CDR3aa: CASKGASNEAFF

j_gene: TRBJ2-3
d_gene: TRBD2
v_gene: TRBV5-3
abundance: few
CDR3nt: TGTGCCAGAAGCTTAGTGGGACTAGCGGGAGATACGCAGTATTTT
CDR3aa: CARSLVGLAGDTQYF

j_gene: TRBJ1-4
d_gene: TRBD1
v_gene: TRBV30
abundance: NA
CDR3nt: TGTGCCTGGAGCCCAGGACAGGCAACTAATGAAAAACTGTTTTTT
CDR3aa: CAWSPGQATNEKLFF

j_gene: TRBJ2-7
d_gene: TRBD2
v_gene: TRBV9
abundance: NA
CDR3nt: TGTGCCAGCAGCCTCGGACTAGCGGAATTTTCCGAGCAGTACTTC
CDR3aa: CASSLGLAEFSEQYF

j_gene: TRBJ1-1
d_gene: NA
v_gene: TRBV6-4
abundance: NA
CDR3nt: TGTGCCAGCAGTGTGTATAGAAACACTGAAGCTTTCTTT
CDR3aa: CASSVYRNTEAFF

j_gene: TRBJ2-3
d_gene: NA
v_gene: TRBV5-4
abundance: once
CDR3nt: TGTGCCAGCAGCTTGATACGGCAGGGGATGGATACGCAGTATTTT
CDR3aa: CASSLIRQGMDTQYF

j_gene: TRBJ2-6
d_gene: NA
v_gene: TRBV30
abundance: NA
CDR3nt: TGTGCCTGGAGGAAGACAGGGGCCAACGTCCTGACTTTC
CDR3aa: CAWRKTGANVLTF

j_gene: TRBJ2-6
d_gene: NA
v_gene: TRBV7-2
abundance: NA
CDR3nt: TGTGCCAGCAGCTTAGCGAGAGGAGGGGGCGCTGGGGCCAACGTCCTGACTTTC
CDR3aa: CASSLARGGGAGANVLTF

j_gene: TRBJ2-2
d_gene: TRBD1
v_gene: TRBV9
abundance: NA
CDR3nt: TGTGCCAGCAGCCCATGGACAGGGCGGGCCGGGGAGCTGTTTTTT
CDR3aa: CASSPWTGRAGELFF

j_gene: TRBJ1-5
d_gene: NA
v_gene: TRBV19
abundance: NA
CDR3nt: TGTGCCAGCGTCAATCAGCCCCAGCATTTT
CDR3aa: CASVNQPQHF

j_gene: TRBJ2-5
d_gene: NA
v_gene: TRBV9
abundance: NA
CDR3nt: TGTGCCAGCAGCTTAAACAGCCGGGGGACCCAGTACTTC
CDR3aa: CASSLNSRGTQYF

j_gene: TRBJ2-7
d_gene: TRBD1
v_gene: TRBV6-5
abundance: NA
CDR3nt: TGTGCCAGCAGTTACTCTGAGACAGGGTACGAGCAGTACTTC
CDR3aa: CASSYSETGYEQYF

j_gene: TRBJ2-1
d_gene: TRBD2
v_gene: TRBV19
abundance: once
CDR3nt: TGTGCCAGTAGTATATGGCCCCCCCGGACTAGCGAAGATGAGCAGTTCTTC
CDR3aa: CASSIWPPRTSEDEQFF

j_gene: TRBJ1-5
d_gene: NA
v_gene: TRBV6-1
abundance: few
CDR3nt: TGTGCCAGCAGCCCACAATCTGATCAGCCCCAGCATTTT
CDR3aa: CASSPQSDQPQHF

j_gene: TRBJ1-1
d_gene: NA
v_gene: TRBV5-1
abundance: NA
CDR3nt: TGCGCCAGCAGCCTTCCTACAGGGTCCCAAGAAGCTTTCTTT
CDR3aa: CASSLPTGSQEAFF

j_gene: TRBJ2-3
d_gene: TRBD2
v_gene: TRBV5-4
abundance: once
CDR3nt: TGTGCCAGCAGCTCCGGGACTAGCGGGAGGACAGATACGCAGTATTTT
CDR3aa: CASSSGTSGRTDTQYF

j_gene: TRBJ2-7
d_gene: NA
v_gene: TRBV14
abundance: NA
CDR3nt: TGTGCCGCTAAAAGGGAGGGGCAGGGGCGATTTCAAGACTACGAGCAGTACTTC
CDR3aa: CAAKREGQGRFQDYEQYF

j_gene: TRBJ1-1
d_gene: NA
v_gene: TRBV7-2
abundance: NA
CDR3nt: TGTGCCAGCAGCTTAAATGGGCAGGGTGGGAACACTGAAGCTTTCTTT
CDR3aa: CASSLNGQGGNTEAFF

j_gene: TRBJ1-5
d_gene: NA
v_gene: TRBV2
abundance: NA
CDR3nt: TGTGCCAGCAGTGAAGGGACTCTCAATCAGCCCCAGCATTTT
CDR3aa: CASSEGTLNQPQHF

j_gene: TRBJ2-7
d_gene: TRBD1
v_gene: TRBV9
abundance: NA
CDR3nt: TGTGCCAGCAGCGTAGCGGGACAGTTAGGCTACGAGCAGTACTTC
CDR3aa: CASSVAGQLGYEQYF

j_gene: TRBJ2-6
d_gene: NA
v_gene: TRBV2
abundance: NA
CDR3nt: TGTGCCAGCAGTGTAGCTACTGGGGCCAACGTCCTGACTTTC
CDR3aa: CASSVATGANVLTF

j_gene: TRBJ1-1
d_gene: NA
v_gene: TRBV4-3
abundance: once
CDR3nt: TGCGCCAGCAGCCAAGGGGTGGGCAGGGTGAACACTGAAGCTTTCTTT
CDR3aa: CASSQGVGRVNTEAFF

j_gene: TRBJ1-1
d_gene: NA
v_gene: TRBV4-1
abundance: NA
CDR3nt: TGCGCCAGCAGCCAAGGGATAGGGGGCACTGAAGCTTTCTTT
CDR3aa: CASSQGIGGTEAFF

j_gene: TRBJ2-3
d_gene: TRBD1
v_gene: TRBV14
abundance: NA
CDR3nt: TGTGCCAGCAGCCTGAGACCGGGACAGGGGACAGATACGCAGTATTTT
CDR3aa: CASSLRPGQGTDTQYF

j_gene: TRBJ1-2
d_gene: NA
v_gene: TRBV4-3
abundance: NA
CDR3nt: TGCGCCAGCAGCCAAGATGGGGGCCTACACTACACCTTC
CDR3aa: CASSQDGGLHYTF

j_gene: TRBJ2-4
d_gene: NA
v_gene: TRBV28
abundance: NA
CDR3nt: TGTGCCAGCAGTTTCGGTATCACAGGGGCCAAAAACATTCAGTACTTC
CDR3aa: CASSFGITGAKNIQYF

j_gene: TRBJ2-1
d_gene: TRBD2
v_gene: TRBV9
abundance: NA
CDR3nt: TGTGCCAGCAGCGTAGGGACTAGCGGGAGGGCCTCCTACAATGAGCAGTTCTTC
CDR3aa: CASSVGTSGRASYNEQFF

j_gene: TRBJ2-5
d_gene: NA
v_gene: TRBV7-9
abundance: NA
CDR3nt: TGTTCCAGCAGCGAGGGCACCCAGTACTTC
CDR3aa: CSSSEGTQYF

j_gene: TRBJ2-5
d_gene: NA
v_gene: TRBV5-6
abundance: NA
CDR3nt: TGTGCCAGCAGCTTGGAGGGGCAAGAGACCCAGTACTTC
CDR3aa: CASSLEGQETQYF

j_gene: TRBJ1-5
d_gene: TRBD1
v_gene: TRBV4-2
abundance: NA
CDR3nt: TGTGCCAGCAGCCAACTCGGGACAGGGGAAGTTGGCAATCAGCCCCAGCATTTT
CDR3aa: CASSQLGTGEVGNQPQHF

j_gene: TRBJ2-7
d_gene: NA
v_gene: TRBV28
abundance: NA
CDR3nt: TGTGCCAGCAGCCACAGCTCCTACGAGCAGTACTTC
CDR3aa: CASSHSSYEQYF

j_gene: TRBJ2-5
d_gene: NA
v_gene: TRBV7-2
abundance: once
CDR3nt: TGTGCCAGCAGCCTTAGAGGGGGGGGGCAAGAGACCCAGTACTTC
CDR3aa: CASSLRGGGQETQYF

j_gene: TRBJ1-2
d_gene: NA
v_gene: TRBV7-9
abundance: few
CDR3nt: TGTTCCAGCAGCTACCCGCGGGGGGCTAAGGATAACTATGGCTACACCTTC
CDR3aa: CSSSYPRGAKDNYGYTF

j_gene: TRBJ2-5
d_gene: TRBD1
v_gene: TRBV15
abundance: NA
CDR3nt: TGTGCCACCAGCTCCTGGACAGGGGAAGAGACCCAGTACTTC
CDR3aa: CATSSWTGEETQYF

j_gene: TRBJ2-7
d_gene: TRBD2
v_gene: TRBV27
abundance: NA
CDR3nt: TGTGCCAGCAGGGGGCCTAGCGGGATTTACGAGCAGTACTTC
CDR3aa: CASRGPSGIYEQYF

j_gene: TRBJ2-1
d_gene: TRBD2
v_gene: TRBV18
abundance: NA
CDR3nt: TGTGCCAGCTGCCTAGCGGGAGTCTCATACAATGAGCAGTTCTTC
CDR3aa: CASCLAGVSYNEQFF

j_gene: TRBJ1-2
d_gene: TRBD1
v_gene: TRBV27
abundance: NA
CDR3nt: TGTGCCAGCAGTTTATATCCTGTACAGGGGTATGGCTACACCTTC
CDR3aa: CASSLYPVQGYGYTF